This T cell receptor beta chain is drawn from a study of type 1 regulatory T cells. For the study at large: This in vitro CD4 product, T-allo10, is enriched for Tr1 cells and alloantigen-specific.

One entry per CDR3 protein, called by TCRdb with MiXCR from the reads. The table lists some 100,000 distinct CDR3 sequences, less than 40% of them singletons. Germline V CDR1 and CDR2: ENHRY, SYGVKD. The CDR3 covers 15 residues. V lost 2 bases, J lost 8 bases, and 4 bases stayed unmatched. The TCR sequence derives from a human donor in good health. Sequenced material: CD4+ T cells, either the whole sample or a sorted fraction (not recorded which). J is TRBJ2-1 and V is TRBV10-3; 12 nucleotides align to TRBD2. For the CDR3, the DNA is TGTGCCATCAGTGAGGTGACTAGCGGGAGCGATGAGCAGTTCTTC. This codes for CAISEVTSGSDEQFF.